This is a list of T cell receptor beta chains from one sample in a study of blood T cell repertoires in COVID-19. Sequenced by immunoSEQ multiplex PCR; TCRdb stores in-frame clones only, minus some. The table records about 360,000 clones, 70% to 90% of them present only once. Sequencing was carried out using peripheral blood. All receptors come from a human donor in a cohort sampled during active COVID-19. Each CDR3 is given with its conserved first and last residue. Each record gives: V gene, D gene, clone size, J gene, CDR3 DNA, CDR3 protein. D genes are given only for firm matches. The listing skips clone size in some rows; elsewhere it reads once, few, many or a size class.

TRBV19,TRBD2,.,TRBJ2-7,TGTGCCAGTAGTACCTGCTGGCGGGAGGTAAACGAGCAGTACTTC,CASSTCWREVNEQYF
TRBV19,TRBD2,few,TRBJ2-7,TGTGCCAGTAGTAGCGGGGGGCCCCTCGAGCAGTACTTC,CASSSGGPLEQYF
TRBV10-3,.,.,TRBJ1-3,TGTGCCATCAGTGAGGCGGGAAGCCCTGGAAACACCATATATTTT,CAISEAGSPGNTIYF
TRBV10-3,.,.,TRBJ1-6,TGTGCCATCAGTGAGTCGGGCGGGGATTCACCCCTCCACTTT,CAISESGGDSPLHF
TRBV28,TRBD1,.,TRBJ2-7,TGTGCCAGCAGTCTACGGACAGGGGTTCGGTACGAGCAGTACTTC,CASSLRTGVRYEQYF
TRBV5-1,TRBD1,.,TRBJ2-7,TGCGCCAGCAGCTTCCGGACAGGGGGGAACGAGCAGTACTTC,CASSFRTGGNEQYF
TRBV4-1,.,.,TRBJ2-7,TGCGCCAGCAGCCCCAGGGAAGGGCTAGACGAGCAGTACTTC,CASSPREGLDEQYF
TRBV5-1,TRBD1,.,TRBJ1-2,TGCGCCAGCAGCTTGACAGGGGGTAGTGTTGATGGCTACACCTTC,CASSLTGGSVDGYTF
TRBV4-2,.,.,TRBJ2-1,TGTGCCAGCAGCCAGGCCGACAGGACAGATGAGCAGTTCTTC,CASSQADRTDEQFF
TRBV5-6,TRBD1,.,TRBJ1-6,TGTGCCAGCAGCTCCGGGACAGGGGGCCGGTATAATTCACCCCTCCACTTT,CASSSGTGGRYNSPLHF
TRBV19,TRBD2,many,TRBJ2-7,TGTGCCAGTAGTAGGACTAGCGGGGCCCCATTGGGCTACGAGCAGTACTTC,CASSRTSGAPLGYEQYF
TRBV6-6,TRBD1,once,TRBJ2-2,TGTGCCAGTCATCAGGGGGCGCGGGCCGGGGAGCTGTTTTTT,CASHQGARAGELFF
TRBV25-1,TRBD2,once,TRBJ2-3,TGTGCCAGCAGTGAATATGGAGCGGGAGCAACAGATACGCAGTATTTT,CASSEYGAGATDTQYF
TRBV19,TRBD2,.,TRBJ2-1,TGTGCCAGTAGTATCCTCACTAGCGGTGGAGGATACAATGAGCAGTTCTTC,CASSILTSGGGYNEQFF
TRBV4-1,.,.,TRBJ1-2,TGCGCCAGCAGCCAAGAGGTACCGGGACACCCCGACTATGGCTACACCTTC,CASSQEVPGHPDYGYTF
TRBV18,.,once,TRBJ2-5,TGTGCCAGCTCACCTGCGGAGACCCAGTACTTC,CASSPAETQYF
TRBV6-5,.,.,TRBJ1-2,TGTGCCAGCAGTTTGCGTCAGGGCTACAACTATGGCTACACCTTC,CASSLRQGYNYGYTF
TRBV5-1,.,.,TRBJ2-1,TGCGCCAGCAGCCCATCAGCGGGTTCCTACAATGAGCAGTTCTTC,CASSPSAGSYNEQFF
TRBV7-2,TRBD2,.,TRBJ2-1,TGTGCCAGCAGCTTAGCGGGGGGGTACAATGAGCAGTTCTTC,CASSLAGGYNEQFF
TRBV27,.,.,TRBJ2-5,TGTGCCAGCAGTTCCTCCTTGGGCAGGTACCAAGAGACCCAGTACTTC,CASSSSLGRYQETQYF
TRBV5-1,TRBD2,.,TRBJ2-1,TGCGCCAGCTCATGGGGGGCTAGCGGGGGAAATGAGCAGTTCTTC,CASSWGASGGNEQFF
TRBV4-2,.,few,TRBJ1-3,TGTGCCAGCAGCCAAGATTACATGAAATCTGGAAACACCATATATTTT,CASSQDYMKSGNTIYF
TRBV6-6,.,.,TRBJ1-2,TGTGCCAGCAGTCCCTCTACTAACTATGGCTACACCTTC,CASSPSTNYGYTF
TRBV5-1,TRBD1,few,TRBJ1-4,TGCGCCAGCAGCAACGGACAGGCCGGGGGCGAAAAACTGTTTTTT,CASSNGQAGGEKLFF
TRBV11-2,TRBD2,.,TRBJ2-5,TGTGCCAGCAGCTTAGGTCCCCCTAGCGGGATAATCCAAGAGACCCAGTACTTC,CASSLGPPSGIIQETQYF
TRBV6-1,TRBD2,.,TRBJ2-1,TGTGCCAGCAGTGCTCTCCTAGCGGGAGCTGACAATGAGCAGTTCTTC,CASSALLAGADNEQFF
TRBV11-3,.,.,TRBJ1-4,TGTGCCAGCAGCTTAGGCGGTTCAAATAATGAAAAACTGTTTTTT,CASSLGGSNNEKLFF
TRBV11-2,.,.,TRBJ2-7,TGTGCCAGCAGCCTCGAAGAGGGGGATCTTTGGGCCGAGCAGTACTTC,CASSLEEGDLWAEQYF
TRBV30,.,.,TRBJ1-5,TGTGCCTGGAGCGAAGGACAGCGCAATCAGCCCCAGCATTTT,CAWSEGQRNQPQHF
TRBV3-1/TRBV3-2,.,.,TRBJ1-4,TGTGCCTTCAACGGGATCCGCGTTAACTCAAATGAAAAACTGTTTTTT,CAFNGIRVNSNEKLFF
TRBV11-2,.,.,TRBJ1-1,TGTGCCAGCAGCTTAGATCGGAACACAGATGAAGCTTTCTTT,CASSLDRNTDEAFF
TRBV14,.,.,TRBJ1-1,TGTGCCAGCAGTAGGGTGGGTGCGGGTAGTACTGAAGCTTTCTTT,CASSRVGAGSTEAFF
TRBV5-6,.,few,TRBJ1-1,TGTGCCAGCAGCTTGGTGGGGGCGGAGTCGGTGAACACTGAAGCTTTCTTT,CASSLVGAESVNTEAFF
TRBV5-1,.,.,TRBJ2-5,TGCGCCAGCAGCTTGGGGGCAGGGCTGGAGACCCAGTACTTC,CASSLGAGLETQYF
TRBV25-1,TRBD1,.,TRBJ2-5,TGTGCCAGCTCCCCCGGGGACAGCGTATACCAAGAGACCCAGTACTTC,CASSPGDSVYQETQYF
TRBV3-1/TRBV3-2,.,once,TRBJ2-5,TGTGCCAGCAGCCCGACGATCGGACTCCAGAGGGAGACCCAGTACTTC,CASSPTIGLQRETQYF
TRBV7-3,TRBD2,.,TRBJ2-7,TGTGCCAGCAGCGCCACCACTAGCGGCGGCGAGCAGTACTTC,CASSATTSGGEQYF
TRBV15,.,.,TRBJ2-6,TGTGCCACCAGCAGAGATCATACGGGCTCTGGGGCCAACGTCCTGACTTTC,CATSRDHTGSGANVLTF
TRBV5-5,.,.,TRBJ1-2,TGTGCCAGCAGCTTGGACACGGGGTTGGGCTACACCTTC,CASSLDTGLGYTF
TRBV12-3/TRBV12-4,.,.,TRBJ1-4,TGTGCCAGCAGACAGGCAGGGAGGGAAAAACTGTTTTTT,CASRQAGREKLFF
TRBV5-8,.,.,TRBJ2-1,TGTGCCAGCAGCTTTCAGGGTTTCTCCTACAATGAGCAGTTCTTC,CASSFQGFSYNEQFF
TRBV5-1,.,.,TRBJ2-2,TGCGCCAGCAGCTCCAAGACTACTTACACCGGGGAGCTGTTTTTT,CASSSKTTYTGELFF
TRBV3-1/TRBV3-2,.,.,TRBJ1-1,TGTGCCAGCAGCCCCATGTCAGGCGGGCTGGGGAACACTGAAGCTTTCTTT,CASSPMSGGLGNTEAFF
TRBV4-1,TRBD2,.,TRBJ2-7,TGCGCCAGCAGCCTAGGGTGGGGCGGGGGGTCTGACTACGAGCAGTACTTC,CASSLGWGGGSDYEQYF
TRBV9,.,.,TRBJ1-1,TGTGCCAGCAGCGTAATGGGGGGAGAAAACACTGAAGCTTTCTTT,CASSVMGGENTEAFF
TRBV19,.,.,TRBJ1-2,TGTGCCAGTAGTATCAGAATTCCGGGACAACCGGATGGCTACACCTTC,CASSIRIPGQPDGYTF
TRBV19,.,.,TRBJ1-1,TGTGCCAGTAGTATCACGGGGGACGGCACTGAAGCTTTCTTT,CASSITGDGTEAFF
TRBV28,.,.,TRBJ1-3,TGTGCCAGCAGCTCCTTGGGGCCCCGAGGAAACACCATATATTTT,CASSSLGPRGNTIYF